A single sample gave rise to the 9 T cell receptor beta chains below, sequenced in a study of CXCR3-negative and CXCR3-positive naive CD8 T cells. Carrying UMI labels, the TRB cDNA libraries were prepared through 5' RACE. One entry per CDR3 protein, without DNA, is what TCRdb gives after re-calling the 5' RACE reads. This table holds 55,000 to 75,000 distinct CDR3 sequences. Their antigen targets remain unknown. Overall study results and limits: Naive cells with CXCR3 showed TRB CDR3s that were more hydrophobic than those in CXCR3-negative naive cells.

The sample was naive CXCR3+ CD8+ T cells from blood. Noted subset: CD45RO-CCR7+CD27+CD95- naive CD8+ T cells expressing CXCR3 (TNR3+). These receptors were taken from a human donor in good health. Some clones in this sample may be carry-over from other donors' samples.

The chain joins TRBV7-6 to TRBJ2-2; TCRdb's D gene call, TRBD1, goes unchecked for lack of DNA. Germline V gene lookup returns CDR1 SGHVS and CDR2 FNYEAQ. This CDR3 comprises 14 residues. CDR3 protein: CASSRRTGAGGLFF.

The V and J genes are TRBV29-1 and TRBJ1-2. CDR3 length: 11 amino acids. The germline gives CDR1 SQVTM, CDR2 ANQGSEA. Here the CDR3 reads CSVAGPWGYTF.

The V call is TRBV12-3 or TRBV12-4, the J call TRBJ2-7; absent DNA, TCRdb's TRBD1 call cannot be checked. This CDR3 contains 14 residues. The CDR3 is CASSFAGGMYEQYF.

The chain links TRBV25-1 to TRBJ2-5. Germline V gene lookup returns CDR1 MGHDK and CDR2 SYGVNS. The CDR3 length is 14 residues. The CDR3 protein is CASSEIGFQETQYF.

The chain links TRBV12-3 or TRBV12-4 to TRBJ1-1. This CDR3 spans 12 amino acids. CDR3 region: CASSYGNTEAFF.

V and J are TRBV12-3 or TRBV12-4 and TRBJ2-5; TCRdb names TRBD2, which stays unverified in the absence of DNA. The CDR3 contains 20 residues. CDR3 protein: CASSSPSGTSGGDIQETQYF.

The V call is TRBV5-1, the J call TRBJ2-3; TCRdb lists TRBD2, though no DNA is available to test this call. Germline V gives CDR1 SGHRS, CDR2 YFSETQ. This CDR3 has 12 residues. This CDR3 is CASSQRGDTQYF. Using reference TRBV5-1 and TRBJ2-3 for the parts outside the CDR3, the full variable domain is KAGVTQTPRYLIKTRGQQVTLSCSPISGHRSVSWYQQTPGQGLQFLFEYFSETQRNKGNFPGRFSGRQFSNSRSEMNVSTLELGDSALYLCASSQRGDTQYFGPGTRLTVL.

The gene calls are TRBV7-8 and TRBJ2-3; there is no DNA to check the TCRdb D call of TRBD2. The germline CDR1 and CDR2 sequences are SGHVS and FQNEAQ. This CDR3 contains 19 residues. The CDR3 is CASSLGGSGGGRFADTQYF.

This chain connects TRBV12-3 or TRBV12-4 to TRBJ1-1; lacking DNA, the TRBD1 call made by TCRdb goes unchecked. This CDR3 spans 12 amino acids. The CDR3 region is CASSWTGAIAFF.